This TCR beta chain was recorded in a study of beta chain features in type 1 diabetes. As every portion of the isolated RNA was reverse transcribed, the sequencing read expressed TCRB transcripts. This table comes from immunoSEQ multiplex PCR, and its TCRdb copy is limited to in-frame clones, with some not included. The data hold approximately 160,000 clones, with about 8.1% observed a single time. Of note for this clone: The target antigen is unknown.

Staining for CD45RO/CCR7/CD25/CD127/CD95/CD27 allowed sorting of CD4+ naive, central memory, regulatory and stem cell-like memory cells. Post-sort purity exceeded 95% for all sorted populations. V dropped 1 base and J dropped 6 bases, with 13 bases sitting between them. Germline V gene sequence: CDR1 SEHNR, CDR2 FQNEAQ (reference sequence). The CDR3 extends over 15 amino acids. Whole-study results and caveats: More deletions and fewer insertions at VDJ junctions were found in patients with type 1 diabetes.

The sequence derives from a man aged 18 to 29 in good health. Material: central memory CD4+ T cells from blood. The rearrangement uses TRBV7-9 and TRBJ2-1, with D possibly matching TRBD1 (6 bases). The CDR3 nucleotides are TGTGCCAGCAGCTTAGTAACGGGACACTTCAATGAGCAGTTCTTC. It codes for CASSLVTGHFNEQFF.